A single sample gave rise to the 25 T cell receptor beta chains below, sequenced in a study of T cell responses to AZD1222 COVID-19 vaccine. Libraries were prepared by immunoSEQ multiplex PCR; TCRdb keeps only in-frame clonotypes and omits some of them. Here the sample spans 120,000 or so clones, 87% being singletons. The sample here was peripheral blood, taken on day 0 of AZD1222 vaccination. The receptors come from an adult in good health.

The chain uses TRBV2 and TRBJ1-5, with D possibly TRBD1 on 6 matching bases. Germline V gives CDR1 SNHLY, CDR2 FYNNEI. The V and J ends lost 6 bases and 7 bases respectively, with 19 bases between them. The CDR3 is made up of 15 amino acids. The CDR3 protein is CASRATGTSFQPQHF. The CDR3 DNA is TGTGCCAGCAGGGCGACCGGGACATCCTTCCAGCCCCAGCATTTT.

The chain uses TRBV20-1 and TRBJ1-5, with TRBD1 as a possible D gene (6 bases). In germline, CDR1 is DFQATT, CDR2 SNEGSKA (reference sequence). The CDR3 contains 12 residues. The germline V and J ends were trimmed by 3 bases and 4 bases, with 7 bases remaining between them. CDR3 in amino acids: CSASRGNQPQHF. The DNA for the CDR3 is TGCAGTGCTAGTAGGGGGAATCAGCCCCAGCATTTT.

The V gene is TRBV12-5, the J gene TRBJ1-3; TRBD1 might be the D (6 bases). Germline CDR1 LGHNT, CDR2 FRNRAP. CDR3 length equals 15 residues. V lost 4 bases to trimming and J lost 2 bases, with 12 bases between them. The CDR3 sequence: CASGSITGPGNTIYF. The CDR3 coding sequence is TGTGCTAGTGGTTCCATCACAGGGCCTGGAAACACCATATATTTT.

There are a few counts of this clone. This chain links TRBV2 with TRBJ2-7, with D unclear. Germline-derived CDR1 and CDR2 are SNHLY and FYNNEI. This CDR3 comprises 12 residues. V lost 8 bases, J lost 4 bases, and 12 bases lay in between. CDR3: CASSVRVYEQYF. The CDR3 nucleotides are TGTGCCAGCTCGGTAAGGGTATACGAGCAGTACTTC.

The chain carries TRBV5-1 and TRBJ1-1; tentatively, D is TRBD1 (6 bases). The germline V gene has CDR1 SGHRS and CDR2 YFSETQ. V lost 4 bases and J 5 bases, leaving 15 bases between the germline ends. The CDR3 sequence is 14 residues long. This chain's CDR3 is CASSPDRVVTEAFF. Written as DNA, the CDR3 is TGCGCCAGCAGCCCGGACAGAGTTGTGACTGAAGCTTTCTTT.

The rearrangement joins TRBV7-2 to TRBJ2-3, with a weak D call TRBD1 (5 bases). Germline V gene sequence: CDR1 SGHTA, CDR2 FQGNSA. Trimming took off 5 bases at V and 2 bases at J, with 11 bases between the two ends. This CDR3 region has 14 residues. CDR3 DNA: TGTGCCAGCAGCCCAGGGCTTTACACAGATACGCAGTATTTT. Translating gives CASSPGLYTDTQYF.

This clone was seen only once. The chain has TRBV5-1 and TRBJ2-2, with 13 bases lining up with TRBD2. The CDR3 consists of 17 residues. V was clipped by 3 bases and J by 3 bases; unmatched bases: 5. CDR1 is SGHRS, CDR2 YFSETQ, per germline. This chain's CDR3 is CASSSTSGGMDTGELFF. For the CDR3, the DNA is TGCGCCAGCAGCTCGACTAGCGGGGGGATGGACACCGGGGAGCTGTTTTTT.

The rearrangement links TRBV19 to TRBJ2-3; D call uncertain. The V gene lost 5 bases and the J gene lost 0 bases, with 12 bases spanning the gap. Germline V CDR1 and CDR2: LNHDA, SQIVND (reference sequence). This CDR3 comprises 15 residues. The DNA of the CDR3 is TGTGCCAGTAGTCACCTAAGGTTTAGCACAGATACGCAGTATTTT. Amino acids: CASSHLRFSTDTQYF. Variable domain in full (rest from reference TRBV19 and TRBJ2-3): DGGITQSPKYLFRKEGQNVTLSCEQNLNHDAMYWYRQDPGQGLRLIYYSQIVNDFQKGDIAEGYSVSREKKESFPLTVTSAQKNPTAFYLCASSHLRFSTDTQYFGPGTRLTVL.

The sample holds a few counts of this clone. V is TRBV7-2 and J is TRBJ2-7; D gene ambiguous. In germline, CDR1 is SGHTA, CDR2 FQGNSA. This CDR3 has 15 amino acids. V lost 5 bases to trimming and J lost 0 bases, with 14 bases between them. The CDR3 protein is CASSPRMAFSYEQYF. The CDR3 DNA reads TGTGCCAGCAGCCCCAGAATGGCGTTCTCCTACGAGCAGTACTTC.

V usage is TRBV28 and J usage is TRBJ2-2, with a weak D call TRBD2 (6 bases). Germline CDR1 MDHEN, CDR2 SYDVKM. Deletions cut 3 bases from V and 5 bases from J, with 10 bases between. The CDR3 runs 14 residues. The CDR3 sequence: CASSLTGETGELFF. The CDR3 DNA reads TGTGCCAGCAGTTTGACGGGAGAAACCGGGGAGCTGTTTTTT.

The CDR3 loop reads CASSLAHRNYGYTF. The DNA of the CDR3 is TGTGCCAGCAGCTTAGCCCACAGAAACTATGGCTACACCTTC. The chain uses TRBV7-8 and TRBJ1-2; no clear D. The CDR3 is 14 residues long. Deletions cut 0 bases from V and 2 bases from J, with 7 bases between. Germline V gives CDR1 SGHVS, CDR2 FQNEAQ. Filled out from reference TRBV7-8 and TRBJ1-2, the complete variable domain reads GAGVSQSPRYKVAKRGQDVALRCDPISGHVSLFWYQQALGQGPEFLTYFQNEAQLDKSGLPSDRFFAERPEGSVSTLKIQRTQQEDSAVYLCASSLAHRNYGYTFGSGTRLTVV.

The chain combines TRBV29-1 with TRBJ1-1; D is undetermined. CDR3 length: 14 residues. Germline V gene lookup returns CDR1 SQVTM and CDR2 ANQGSEA. V was cut by 3 bases and J by 0 bases, with 11 bases left in between. CDR3 bases: TGCAGCGTTGAGGTCGGCAGCATGAACACTGAAGCTTTCTTT. Translated, it gives CSVEVGSMNTEAFF.

This chain links TRBV6-1 with TRBJ1-1; possible D gene TRBD1, 6 bases. Germline V gives CDR1 MNHNS, CDR2 SASEGT. CDR3 length: 15 amino acids. The V end lost 2 bases, the J end lost 5 bases, and 15 bases lay between the germline ends. The CDR3 is CASSESGGGGTEAFF. CDR3 nucleotides: TGTGCCAGCAGTGAATCGGGAGGGGGGGGGACTGAAGCTTTCTTT.

The chain couples TRBV7-9 to TRBJ2-6; 12 nucleotides align to TRBD1. Germline V gene data show CDR1 as SEHNR and CDR2 as FQNEAQ (reference sequence). The CDR3 has 17 amino acids. The V and J ends lost 5 bases and 2 bases, in that order; junction bases with no gene match: 4. CDR3 residues: CASSLGTGGAGANVLTF. CDR3 coding DNA: TGTGCCAGCAGCCTCGGGACAGGGGGCGCTGGGGCCAACGTCCTGACTTTC.

The J gene is TRBJ2-7, the V gene TRBV10-3, with 7 positions matching TRBD2. V shed 4 bases, J shed 7 bases, and the junction held 1 base outside the gene matches. From germline, CDR1 is ENHRY and CDR2 SYGVKD. The CDR3 is 11 residues long. The DNA of the CDR3 is TGTGCCATCAGTGCAGCGGGGGAGCAGTACTTC. Protein sequence: CAISAAGEQYF.

J is TRBJ2-7 and V is TRBV15; 8 bases map to TRBD1. CDR1 is LNHNV and CDR2 is YYDKDF in the germline V gene (reference sequence). Losses at the gene ends were 0 bases for V and 4 bases for J; bases not matched to a gene: 2. The CDR3 is made up of 14 amino acids. CDR3 loop: CATSRDRQGYEQYF. The DNA of the CDR3 is TGTGCCACCAGCAGAGATCGACAGGGGTACGAGCAGTACTTC.

This clone was detected only a few times. This rearrangement joins TRBV27 to TRBJ2-2, with no clear D. The V gene lost 3 bases and the J gene lost 7 bases, with 9 bases spanning the gap. This CDR3 is 13 amino acids long. Germline V gene lookup returns CDR1 MNHEY and CDR2 SMNVEV (reference sequence). The CDR3: CASSFQLGGELFF. As DNA, the CDR3 is TGTGCCAGCAGTTTCCAATTGGGCGGGGAGCTGTTTTTT.

V gene TRBV29-1 combines with J gene TRBJ2-1; perhaps TRBD1 as D (6 bases). From germline, CDR1 is SQVTM and CDR2 ANQGSEA. The germline V and J ends were trimmed by 3 bases and 5 bases, with 17 bases remaining between them. This CDR3 has 15 amino acids. The CDR3 loop is CSVEALGGRNNEQFF. The CDR3 DNA reads as TGCAGCGTTGAGGCTTTAGGGGGACGGAACAATGAGCAGTTCTTC.

The chain employs TRBV5-1 and TRBJ2-5; D not resolved. This CDR3 has 15 residues. V was clipped by 2 bases and J by 2 bases, with 13 bases between them. Germline V gene lookup returns CDR1 SGHRS and CDR2 YFSETQ. CDR3 amino acids: CASSLGSLGQETQYF. CDR3 bases: TGCGCCAGCAGCTTAGGTTCCCTGGGGCAAGAGACCCAGTACTTC.

CDR3 in DNA: TGTGCCAGCAGTGAACCGGGGCAGTCAAACACTGAAGCTTTCTTT. It is translated as CASSEPGQSNTEAFF. V and J are TRBV6-1 and TRBJ1-1, with D perhaps TRBD1 (5 bases). The CDR3 sequence is 15 residues long. The V gene's germline CDR1 is MNHNS and CDR2 SASEGT. V was shortened by 2 bases and J by 2 bases, with 12 bases between the two germline ends.

This clone has only one observation. The rearrangement links TRBV3-1 (or the pseudogene TRBV3-2) to TRBJ2-2; D is unclear. V was clipped by 1 base and J by 1 base, with 7 bases between them. The CDR3 is made up of 15 amino acids. In germline, CDR1 is LGHDT, CDR2 YNNKEL (reference sequence). The CDR3 reads CASSQVSGNTGELFF. CDR3 DNA sequence: TGTGCCAGCAGCCAAGTCTCAGGGAACACCGGGGAGCTGTTTTTT.

The gene calls are TRBV15 and TRBJ2-7; unclear D gene. Trimming stripped 0 bases from V and 2 bases from J, with 8 bases between. CDR1 and CDR2 (germline): LNHNV, YYDKDF (reference sequence). The CDR3 is 14 amino acids. CDR3 amino acids: CATSREVRTYEQYF. The CDR3 DNA is TGTGCCACCAGCAGAGAGGTCAGAACCTACGAGCAGTACTTC. Variable domain in full (rest from reference TRBV15 and TRBJ2-7): DAMVIQNPRYQVTQFGKPVTLSCSQTLNHNVMYWYQQKSSQAPKLLFHYYDKDFNNEADTPDNFQSRRPNTSFCFLDIRSPGLGDTAMYLCATSREVRTYEQYFGPGTRLTVT.

The V gene is TRBV7-9, the J gene TRBJ1-1; 7 positions agree with TRBD1. The V and J ends lost 3 bases and 1 base, in that order; junction bases with no gene match: 8. The CDR3 extends over 16 amino acids. Germline V gives CDR1 SEHNR, CDR2 FQNEAQ (reference sequence). The chain's CDR3 is CASSFYRQGGNTEAFF. The DNA of the CDR3 is TGTGCCAGCAGCTTCTATCGACAGGGAGGGAACACTGAAGCTTTCTTT.

This chain joins TRBV2 and TRBJ1-1; 7 bases align to TRBD1. Germline V gene lookup returns CDR1 SNHLY and CDR2 FYNNEI. This CDR3 comprises 15 residues. V shed 7 bases, J shed 5 bases, and the junction held 13 bases outside the gene matches. The DNA for the CDR3 is TGTGCCAGCATCATGGCCAGGGGGTGGGGGACTGAAGCTTTCTTT. Translating it yields CASIMARGWGTEAFF. Full variable domain (missing parts from reference TRBV2 and TRBJ1-1): EPEVTQTPSHQVTQMGQEVILRCVPISNHLYFYWYRQILGQKVEFLVSFYNNEISEKSEIFDDQFSVERPDGSNFTLKIRSTKLEDSAMYFCASIMARGWGTEAFFGQGTRLTVV.

J is TRBJ2-1 and V is TRBV30; either TRBD1 or TRBD2 may supply D (5 bases each). V was cut by 3 bases and J by 10 bases, with 13 bases left in between. This CDR3 comprises 12 residues. Germline CDR1 GTSNPN, CDR2 SVGIG (reference sequence). The chain's CDR3 is CAWSGASVEQFF. CDR3 nucleotides: TGTGCCTGGAGCGGGGCCTCAGTGGAGCAGTTCTTC. Using reference TRBV30 and TRBJ2-1 for the parts outside the CDR3, the full variable domain is SQTIHQWPATLVQPVGSPLSLECTVEGTSNPNLYWYRQAAGRGLQLLFYSVGIGQISSEVPQNLSASRPQDRQFILSSKKLLLSDSGFYLCAWSGASVEQFFGPGTRLTVL.